Below are 10 T cell receptor beta chains sequenced from a single sample in a study of control samples from healthy donors and cancer patients. Assay used: immunoSEQ multiplex PCR; TCRdb lists only in-frame clones, some missing. The data hold about 89,000 clones, with approximately 86% observed a single time. Sequencing was carried out using blood. All receptors derive from a man aged 25-40 years in good health.

The gene calls are TRBV5-1 and TRBJ1-5; perhaps TRBD1 as D (5 bases). Deletions cut 4 bases from V and 6 bases from J, with 20 bases between. This CDR3 is built from 16 residues. Germline lookup yields CDR1 SGHRS and CDR2 YFSETQ. CDR3 region: CASSTGPTSQGQPQHF. CDR3 coding DNA: TGCGCCAGCAGCACGGGACCGACATCTCAGGGTCAGCCCCAGCATTTT.

The V gene is TRBV9, the J gene TRBJ1-6; no clear D. Germline V lookup: CDR1 SGDLS, CDR2 YYNGEE. The CDR3 is made up of 14 amino acids. Trimming left V 2 bases short and J 7 bases short, with 10 bases between. The CDR3: CASSVVPGNSPLHF. CDR3 bases: TGTGCCAGCAGCGTTGTCCCCGGGAATTCACCCCTCCACTTT.

The rearrangement uses TRBV19 and TRBJ2-1; D remains ambiguous. The length of the CDR3 is 12 residues. CDR1 is LNHDA and CDR2 is SQIVND in the germline V gene (reference sequence). Trimming stripped 4 bases from V and 8 bases from J, with 9 bases between. The CDR3 coding sequence is TGTGCCAGTAGTACTCCTTACGATGAGCAGTTCTTC. This codes for CASSTPYDEQFF. Drawing the rest from reference TRBV19 and TRBJ2-1, the complete variable domain is DGGITQSPKYLFRKEGQNVTLSCEQNLNHDAMYWYRQDPGQGLRLIYYSQIVNDFQKGDIAEGYSVSREKKESFPLTVTSAQKNPTAFYLCASSTPYDEQFFGPGTRLTVL.

The chain uses TRBV2 and TRBJ2-2; tentative D call: TRBD1 (6 bases). V gave up 6 bases and J gave up 5 bases, with 10 bases separating them. CDR1 is SNHLY, CDR2 FYNNEI, per germline. The CDR3 sequence is 13 residues long. The CDR3 region has the DNA TGTGCCAGCAGCCCAGGGGTAACCGGGGAGCTGTTTTTT. It specifies CASSPGVTGELFF.

CDR3 bases: TGTGCCAGCAGTTACTCGACAGGGGGTGACTACGAGCAGTACGTC. Translating it yields CASSYSTGGDYEQYV. The J gene is TRBJ2-7, the V gene TRBV6-5; TRBD1 matches at 9 bases. This CDR3 region has 15 residues. Trimming removed 0 bases from V and 3 bases from J; junction bases left unmatched: 3. Germline loops: CDR1 MNHEY, CDR2 SVGAGI.

This chain links TRBV9 with TRBJ2-7, with 8 nucleotides matching TRBD1. Germline V gene lookup returns CDR1 SGDLS and CDR2 YYNGEE. Trimming took 3 bases from V and 3 from J; bases not matched to a gene: 5. The CDR3 runs 14 residues. CDR3 residues: CASSGGQGNYEQYV. The CDR3, as DNA: TGTGCCAGCAGCGGTGGACAGGGAAACTACGAGCAGTACGTC.

Only one count was recorded for this clone. The chain is built from TRBV2 and TRBJ1-4; no definite D call. Per the germline V gene, CDR1 is SNHLY and CDR2 is FYNNEI. CDR3 length: 15 amino acids. V was clipped by 6 bases and J by 0 bases, with 11 bases between them. DNA of the CDR3: TGTGCCAGCAGCGAGACATTTGCAACTAATGAAAAACTGTTTTTT. Translated: CASSETFATNEKLFF.

The rearrangement uses TRBV20-1 and TRBJ2-3; TRBD1 matches at 9 bases. CDR3 size: 15 residues. Germline CDR1 reads DFQATT; CDR2 reads SNEGSKA (reference sequence). The trim removed 3 bases at V and 6 bases at J, leaving 10 bases unmatched. CDR3 sequence reads: CSASPGQGRYDTQYF. CDR3 nucleotides: TGCAGTGCTAGTCCTGGACAGGGGAGATACGATACGCAGTATTTT.

The chain is built from TRBV28 and TRBJ1-3; D perhaps matches TRBD1 (6 bases). Germline loops: CDR1 MDHEN, CDR2 SYDVKM. V was cut by 5 bases and J by 1 base, with 15 bases left in between. The CDR3 contains 16 residues. The CDR3 sequence is CASSPPQGYSGNTIYF. As DNA, the CDR3 is TGTGCCAGCAGTCCCCCGCAGGGGTATTCTGGAAACACCATATATTTT.

The V and J genes are TRBV12-5 and TRBJ1-1; D gene unclear. This CDR3 is built from 12 residues. Germline V CDR1 and CDR2: LGHNT, FRNRAP. The V end lost 4 bases, the J end lost 6 bases, and 9 bases lay between the germline ends. Here the CDR3 DNA reads TGTGCTAGTGGTTCCACAGTTGCTGAAGCTTTCTTT. Translation gives CASGSTVAEAFF. The variable domain in full, with the rest retrieved from reference TRBV12-5 and TRBJ1-1, is DARVTQTPRHKVTEMGQEVTMRCQPILGHNTVFWYRQTMMQGLELLAYFRNRAPLDDSGMPKDRFSAEMPDATLATLKIQPSEPRDSAVYFCASGSTVAEAFFGQGTRLTVV.